This T cell receptor beta chain was captured by sequencing in a study of T cell changes during pregnancy in multiple sclerosis. This clone was counted a single time. Germline CDR1 is SEHNR and CDR2 is FQNEAQ (reference sequence). This CDR3 has 16 amino acids. V shed 5 bases and J shed 1 base, with 14 bases lying between them. Libraries were prepared by immunoSEQ multiplex PCR; TCRdb keeps only in-frame clonotypes and omits some of them. The sample has nearly 80,000 clones; approximately 94% are singletons. The sequences come from CD4+ T cells from peripheral blood mononuclear cells, collected before pregnancy. This TCR came from a female donor with multiple sclerosis, enrolled in a pregnancy study. This chain connects TRBV7-9 to TRBJ2-2; tentative D call: TRBD1 (8 bases). This chain's CDR3 is CASSLGGTGNTGELFF. The CDR3 nucleotides read TGTGCCAGCAGCCTCGGGGGGACAGGGAACACCGGGGAGCTGTTTTTT.